The clone carrying this T cell receptor (beta chain) was detected a few times. What it binds is unknown. Profiled with immunoSEQ multiplex PCR; TCRdb holds only in-frame clones, not every one. Of several thousand clones listed, 60% to 75% were seen once; the top ten hold more than 13%. The entry originates in a study of tumor-infiltrating lymphocytes in localized non-small cell lung cancer. CDR1 and CDR2 from the germline V gene are LGHNA and YNFKEQ. This CDR3 is 18 amino acids long. The trim removed 1 base at V and 3 bases at J, leaving 11 bases unmatched. Overall study findings and caveats: TCR sequencing covered a subset of patients with enough tissue. T-cell fraction did not differ between immunotypes IM1 and IM2.

The sample taken for sequencing was uninvolved lung tissue not adjacent to the tumor. This TCR was sampled from a human donor with non-small cell lung cancer. The V call is TRBV4-2, the J call TRBJ2-2, with 7 positions matching TRBD2. The CDR3 spells CASSQAPPGAGDTGELFF. CDR3 in DNA: TGTGCCAGCAGCCAAGCCCCCCCCGGGGCGGGAGACACCGGGGAGCTGTTTTTT.